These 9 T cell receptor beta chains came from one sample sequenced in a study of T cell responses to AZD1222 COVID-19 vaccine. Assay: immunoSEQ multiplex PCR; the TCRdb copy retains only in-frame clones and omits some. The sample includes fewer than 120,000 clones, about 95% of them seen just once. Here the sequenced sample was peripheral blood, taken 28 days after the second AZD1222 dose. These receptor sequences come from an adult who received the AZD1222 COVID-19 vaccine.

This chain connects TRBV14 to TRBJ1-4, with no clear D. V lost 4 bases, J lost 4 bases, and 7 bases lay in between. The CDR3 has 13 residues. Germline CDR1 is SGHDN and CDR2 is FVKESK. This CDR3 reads CASSRSFNEKLFF. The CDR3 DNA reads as TGTGCCAGCAGCCGGAGTTTTAATGAAAAACTGTTTTTT. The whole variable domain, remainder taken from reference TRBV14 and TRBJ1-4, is EAGVTQFPSHSVIEKGQTVTLRCDPISGHDNLYWYRRVMGKEIKFLLHFVKESKQDESGMPNNRFLAERTGGTYSTLKVQPAELEDSGVYFCASSRSFNEKLFFGSGTQLSVL.

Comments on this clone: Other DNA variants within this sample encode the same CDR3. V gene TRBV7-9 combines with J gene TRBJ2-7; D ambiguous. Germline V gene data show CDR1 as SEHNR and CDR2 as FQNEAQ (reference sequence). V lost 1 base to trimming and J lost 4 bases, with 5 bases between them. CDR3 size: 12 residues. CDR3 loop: CASSLGSYEQYF. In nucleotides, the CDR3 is TGTGCCAGCAGCTTAGGGTCTTACGAGCAGTACTTC.

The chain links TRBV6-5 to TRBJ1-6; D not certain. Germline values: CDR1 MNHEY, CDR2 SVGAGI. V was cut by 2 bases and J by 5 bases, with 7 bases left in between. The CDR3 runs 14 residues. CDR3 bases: TGTGCCAGCAGTTACGACCGAAATAATTCACCCCTCCACTTT. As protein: CASSYDRNNSPLHF.

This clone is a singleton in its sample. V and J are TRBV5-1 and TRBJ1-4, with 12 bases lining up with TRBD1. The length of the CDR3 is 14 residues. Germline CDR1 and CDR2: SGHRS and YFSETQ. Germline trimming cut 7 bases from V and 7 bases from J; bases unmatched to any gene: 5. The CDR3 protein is CASRDRGRGEKLFF. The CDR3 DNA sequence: TGCGCCAGCCGGGACAGGGGGCGGGGTGAAAAACTGTTTTTT.

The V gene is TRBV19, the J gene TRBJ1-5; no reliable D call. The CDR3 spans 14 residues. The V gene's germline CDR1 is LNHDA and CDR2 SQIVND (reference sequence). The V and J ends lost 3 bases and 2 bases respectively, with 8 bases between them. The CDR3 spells CASSMGTRNQPQHF. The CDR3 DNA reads TGTGCCAGTAGTATGGGCACCCGCAATCAGCCCCAGCATTTT. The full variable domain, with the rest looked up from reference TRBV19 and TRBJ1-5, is DGGITQSPKYLFRKEGQNVTLSCEQNLNHDAMYWYRQDPGQGLRLIYYSQIVNDFQKGDIAEGYSVSREKKESFPLTVTSAQKNPTAFYLCASSMGTRNQPQHFGDGTRLSIL.

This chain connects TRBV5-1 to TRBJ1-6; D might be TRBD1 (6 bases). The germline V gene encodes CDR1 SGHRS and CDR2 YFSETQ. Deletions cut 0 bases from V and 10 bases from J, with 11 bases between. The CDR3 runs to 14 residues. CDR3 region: CASSLDRARSPLHF. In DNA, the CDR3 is TGCGCCAGCAGCTTGGACAGGGCTCGGTCACCCCTCCACTTT.

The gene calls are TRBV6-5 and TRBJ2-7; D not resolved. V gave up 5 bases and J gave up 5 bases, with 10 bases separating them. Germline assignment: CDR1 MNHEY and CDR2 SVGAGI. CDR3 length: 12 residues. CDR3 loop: CASSPTGNEQYF. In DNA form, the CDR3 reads TGTGCCAGCAGTCCGACGGGCAACGAGCAGTACTTC.

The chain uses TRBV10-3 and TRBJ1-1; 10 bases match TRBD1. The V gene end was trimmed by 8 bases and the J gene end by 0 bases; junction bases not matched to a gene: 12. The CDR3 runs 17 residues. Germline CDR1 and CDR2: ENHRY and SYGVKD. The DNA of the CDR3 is TGTGCCATCCGCAGACAGGGGGCGCGCGACCTGAACACTGAAGCTTTCTTT. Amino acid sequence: CAIRRQGARDLNTEAFF.

CDR3 amino acids: CASPRGLSPDTQYF. The CDR3 coding sequence is TGTGCCTCCCCTCGCGGACTGAGCCCAGATACGCAGTATTTT. The chain has TRBV10-3 and TRBJ2-3; possible D gene TRBD2, 5 bases. The germline V gene has CDR1 ENHRY and CDR2 SYGVKD. The CDR3 runs to 14 residues. V was clipped by 11 bases and J by 4 bases, with 19 bases between them.